The 7 T cell receptor beta chains presented below share a single source sample, sequenced in a study of blood T cells in healthy people across ages (dated by TCRdb to the mid-2010s). Library preparation employed 5' RACE. The instrument was an Illumina HiSeq 2500. The second PCR ran for roughly 7 to 11 cycles and used a J-beta primer mix along with a sample-barcoded 5' primer. Using fastp trimming at Q25 and MiXCR clonotype assembly, TCRdb reanalyzed the public sequencing data and kept in-frame beta chains. Rows matching on CDR3 protein sequence are summarized as one entry with the most common DNA and genes. This sample holds about 570,000 distinct CDR3 sequences; 25% to 30% were observed only once. The top ten constitute roughly 20% of the sample. Sequenced sample: blood. These receptors all come from a woman in her 70s in good health.

On this clonotype: A read error may produce the germline difference seen at one junction end. This rearrangement joins TRBV7-2 to TRBJ2-7; 9 bases match TRBD1. Germline CDR1 reads SGHTA; CDR2 reads FQGNSA. The CDR3 covers 15 residues. The CDR3 bases are TGTGCCAGCGGCTTAGGGGTGACAGGGGGATACGAGCAGTACTTC. It translates to CASGLGVTGGYEQYF.

The J gene is TRBJ2-1, the V gene TRBV3-1; D not certain. The CDR3 has 12 amino acids. Deletions cut 1 base from V and 7 bases from J, with 5 bases between. Germline V gene sequence: CDR1 LGHDT, CDR2 YNNKEL (reference sequence). The CDR3 is CASSQVPNEQFF. CDR3 in DNA: TGTGCCAGCAGCCAAGTACCTAATGAGCAGTTCTTC.

This clonotype was picked up a small number of times. This chain joins TRBV29-1 and TRBJ1-1; D may be TRBD1 (5 bases). Deletions cut 7 bases from V and 4 bases from J, with 13 bases between. Germline CDR1 and CDR2: SQVTM and ANQGSEA. The CDR3 totals 12 residues. CDR3 in amino acids: CSAGARSTEAFF. CDR3 in DNA: TGCAGCGCCGGGGCGCGAAGCACTGAAGCTTTCTTT.

The rearrangement links TRBV30 to TRBJ1-3; no clear D gene. The CDR3 is made up of 15 amino acids. The germline V gene encodes CDR1 GTSNPN and CDR2 SVGIG (reference sequence). V shed 3 bases and J shed 0 bases, with 12 bases lying between them. The DNA for the CDR3 is TGTGCCTGGAGCGGATGGCTAAGCTCTGGAAACACCATATATTTT. It is translated as CAWSGWLSSGNTIYF.

Details on this clonotype: Its ends do not fully match the called genes, so a read error is possible. The chain recombines TRBV7-7 with TRBJ1-1; D is ambiguous. Germline-derived CDR1 and CDR2 are SSHAT and FNYEAQ (reference sequence). The CDR3 runs to 13 residues. This chain's CDR3 is CASSPGPVTEAFF. The CDR3, as DNA: TGTGCTAGCAGCCCCGGACCGGTTACAGAAGCTTTCTTT.

The V call is TRBV12-3 or TRBV12-4, the J call TRBJ1-4; unclear D gene. The length of the CDR3 is 12 residues. Trimming shortened V by 10 bases and J by 4 bases, and 10 bases separated the two germline ends. CDR3 residues: CANGEGNEKLFF. CDR3 DNA sequence: TGTGCCAACGGGGAGGGTAATGAAAAACTGTTTTTT.

The chain uses TRBV5-1 and TRBJ2-7; 8 bases agree with TRBD2. Germline lookup yields CDR1 SGHRS and CDR2 YFSETQ. The CDR3 has 14 residues. J lost 5 bases, V lost 4 bases, and 8 bases had no gene match. CDR3 loop: CASSPGTSSHEQYF. CDR3 in DNA: TGCGCCAGCAGCCCCGGGACTAGTAGCCACGAGCAGTACTTC.